The T cell receptor (beta chain) described here comes from a study of T cell responses to AZD1222 COVID-19 vaccine. Study-wide results and caveats: The study identified only a handful of AZD1222 recipients as seropositive at baseline. Donors skewed white British and female; clonal diversity was possibly underestimated. With dominance at 160-218 and 743-854, vaccine-associated CD4 TCRs spanned spike. After two AZD1222 doses, spike-specific TCR breadth and depth rose versus day 0.

The repertoire was sequenced with immunoSEQ multiplex PCR; TCRdb's copy has only in-frame clones and lacks some. The sample carries 120,000 or so clones, about 90% recorded once. A note on this clone: Its target is unknown.

The V end was cut by 6 bases, the J end by 4 bases, with 12 bases between. This CDR3 comprises 13 residues. Germline V gives CDR1 SGHNT, CDR2 YENEEA. Sequenced material: peripheral blood, taken on day 0 of MenACWY control vaccination. This TCR derives from an adult in good health. The V call is TRBV11-3, the J call TRBJ2-5; weak D call: TRBD2 (5 bases). The CDR3 DNA is TGTGCCAGCAGTCAAGACTACCGAGAGACCCAGTACTTC. Protein: CASSQDYRETQYF.